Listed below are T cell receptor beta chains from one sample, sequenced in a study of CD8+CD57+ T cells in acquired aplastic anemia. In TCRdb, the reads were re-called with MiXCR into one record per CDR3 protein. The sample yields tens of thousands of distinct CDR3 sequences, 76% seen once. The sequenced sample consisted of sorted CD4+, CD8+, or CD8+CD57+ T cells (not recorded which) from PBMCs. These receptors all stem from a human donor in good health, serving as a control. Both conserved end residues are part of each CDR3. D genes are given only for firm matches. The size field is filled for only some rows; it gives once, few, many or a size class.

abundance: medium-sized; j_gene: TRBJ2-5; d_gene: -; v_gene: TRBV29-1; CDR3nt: TGCAGCGTTGAACTAGAGACCCAGTACTTC; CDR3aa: CSVELETQYF
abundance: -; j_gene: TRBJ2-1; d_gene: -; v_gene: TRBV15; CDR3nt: TGTGCCACCGCTAAGGGGCGGGCGGACTACAATGAGCAGTTCTTC; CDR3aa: CATAKGRADYNEQFF
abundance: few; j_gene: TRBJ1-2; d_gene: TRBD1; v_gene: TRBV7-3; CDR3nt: TGTGCCAGCAGCTTAAACAGGGGCGATGGCTACACCTTC; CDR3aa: CASSLNRGDGYTF
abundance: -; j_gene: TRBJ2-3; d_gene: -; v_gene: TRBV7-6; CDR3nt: TGTGCCAGCAGCCCAAACACAGCCATTCCCACAGATACGCAGTATTTT; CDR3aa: CASSPNTAIPTDTQYF
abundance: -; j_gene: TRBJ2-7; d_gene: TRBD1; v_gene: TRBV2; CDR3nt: TGTGCCAGCAGACCTAGACAGGGAACCCACGAGCAGTACTTC; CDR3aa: CASRPRQGTHEQYF
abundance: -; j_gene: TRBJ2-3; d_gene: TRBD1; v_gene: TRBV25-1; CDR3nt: TGTGCCAGCAGTGACGACAGGGCTGCTAGCACAGATACGCAGTATTTT; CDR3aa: CASSDDRAASTDTQYF
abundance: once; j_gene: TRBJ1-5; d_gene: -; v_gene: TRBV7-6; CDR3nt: TGTGCCAGCAGCTCTGGGGTTTATCAGCCCCAGCATTTT; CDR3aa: CASSSGVYQPQHF
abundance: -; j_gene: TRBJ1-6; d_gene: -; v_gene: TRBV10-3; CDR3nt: TGTGCCATCAGGGGGGGTAATAATTCACCCCTCCACTTT; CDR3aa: CAIRGGNNSPLHF
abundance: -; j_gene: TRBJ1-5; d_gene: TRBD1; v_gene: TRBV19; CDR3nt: TGTGCCAGTAGTAACAACAGGGGTACGGCCCAGCATTTT; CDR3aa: CASSNNRGTAQHF
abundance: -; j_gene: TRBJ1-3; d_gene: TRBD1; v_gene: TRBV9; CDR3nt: TGCGCCAGAAGCGGACCGGGACAGGGAAATAGTGAAAACACCATATATTTT; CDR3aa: CARSGPGQGNSENTIYF
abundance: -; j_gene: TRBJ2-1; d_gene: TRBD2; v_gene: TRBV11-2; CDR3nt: TGTGCCAGCAGCTGGACTAGCGGGGAGGCCGGGGCTGAGCAGTTCTTC; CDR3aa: CASSWTSGEAGAEQFF
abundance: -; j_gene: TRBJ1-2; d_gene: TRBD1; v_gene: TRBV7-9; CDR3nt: TGTGCCAGCAGCTTAGAGACAGGGGGCAACTATGGCTACACCTTC; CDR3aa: CASSLETGGNYGYTF
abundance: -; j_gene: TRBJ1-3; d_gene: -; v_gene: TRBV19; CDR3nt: TGTGCCAGTAGTAGTGGGAGGGAATTCTCTGGAAACACCATATATTTT; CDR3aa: CASSSGREFSGNTIYF
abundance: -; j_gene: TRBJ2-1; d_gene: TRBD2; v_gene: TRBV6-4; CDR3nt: TGTGCCAGCAGTTTACTAGCGGGGGGGCAACAGTTCTTC; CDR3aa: CASSLLAGGQQFF
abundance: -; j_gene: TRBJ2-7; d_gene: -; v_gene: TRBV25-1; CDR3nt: TGTGCTACACAGCACCACTCCTACGAGCAGTACTTC; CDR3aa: CATQHHSYEQYF
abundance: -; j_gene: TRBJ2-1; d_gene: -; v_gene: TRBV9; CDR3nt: TGTGCCAGCAGCATCGAGGCTGAGCAGTTCTTC; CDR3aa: CASSIEAEQFF
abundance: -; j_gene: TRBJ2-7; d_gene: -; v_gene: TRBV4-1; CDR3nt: -; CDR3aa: CASSFGLAPTSSTSVF
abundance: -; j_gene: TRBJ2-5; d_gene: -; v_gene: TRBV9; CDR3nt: TGTGCCAGCAGCGTAGGCCTAGGGGGGCAAGAGACCCAGTACTTC; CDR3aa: CASSVGLGGQETQYF
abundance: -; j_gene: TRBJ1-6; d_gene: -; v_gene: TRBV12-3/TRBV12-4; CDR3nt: TGTGCCAGCAGTTTATTAGGTACCGAGTCACCCCTCCACTTT; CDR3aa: CASSLLGTESPLHF
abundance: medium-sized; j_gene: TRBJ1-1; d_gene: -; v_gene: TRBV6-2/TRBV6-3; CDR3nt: TGTGCCAGCAGCACGACAGAGAACACTGAAGCTTTCTTT; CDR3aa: CASSTTENTEAFF
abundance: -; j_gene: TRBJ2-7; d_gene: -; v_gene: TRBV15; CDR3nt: TGTGCCACCAGCAGAGATAACCCTTCCTACGAGCAGTACTTC; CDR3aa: CATSRDNPSYEQYF